The TCR beta chain under discussion was sequenced for a study of CXCR3-negative and CXCR3-positive naive CD8 T cells (dated by TCRdb to about 2019). For the study in its entirety: In total, approximately 150 million TRB reads were obtained, corresponding to roughly 1.5 +/- 0.3 million reads per library. The diversity and physicochemical repertoire analyses included 11 donors pooled from two independent experiments. TRBV-TRBJ cluster analysis included naive subsets from about 5 donors and memory cells from 3 donors. Paper-wide results and their limitations: Because surface CD5, which has been linked to self-reactivity in mice, was comparable between naive subsets, TCR interaction strength was also inferred from TRB CDR3 physicochemical properties. Comparably high repertoire diversity was found in both naive subsets, whereas much lower repertoire diversity was found in memory CD8+ T cells. CXCR3 expression partially decreased after cryopreservation, so most assays used freshly isolated PBMCs. TRBV-TRBJ usage was similar between naive CXCR3-negative and CXCR3-positive cells from the same donor, while memory cells showed distinct patterns. Compared with CXCR3-negative naive cells, CXCR3-positive naive cells had TRB CDR3s with higher hydrophobicity (lower Kidera factor 4), lower energy, and higher strength and volume indices.

For every CD8+ T cell subset, 250,000 to 300,000 cells were flow-sorted straight into RLT lysis buffer, and each subset was sorted in triplicate. To keep memory contaminants out, a stringent definition of naive CD8+ T cells was applied: CD45RO-CCR7+CD27+CD95-. Using standard density gradient centrifugation, peripheral blood mononuclear cells were isolated from buffy coats. A FACSAria III was used to flow-sort naive CXCR3-negative and CXCR3-positive CD8+ T cells. An RNeasy Mini Kit was used to extract total RNA from the sorted cells. With respect to this clonotype: What antigen it recognizes has not been identified.

Sequencing took place on a NextSeq 550. The Human TCR Profiling Kit (MiLaboratory) was used to prepare UMI-labeled 5' RACE TRB cDNA libraries. The full amount of extracted RNA was used for cDNA synthesis, and the full amount of resulting cDNA was used for PCR amplification. The libraries were made side by side, with each library going through the same number of PCR cycles. The study's processing was this. MIGEC and MiXCR extracted about 48,000 +/- 9,800 unique UMI-labeled TRB cDNA molecules per library, requiring at least two reads per UMI. On average, approximately 40,000 +/- 10,000 functional in-frame TRB CDR3 nucleotide clonotypes lacking stop codons were found per library. Diversity metrics, including normalized Shannon-Wiener and Chao1, were computed in VDJtools after downsampling to 5000 UMI-labeled TRB molecules per sample. VDJtools computed clonotype-size-weighted physicochemical properties of the central five CDR3 residues: interaction energy, strength, volume and Kidera factor 4. TCRdb reanalyzed the reads, keeping one entry per CDR3 protein sequence and omitting DNA. The V and J calls were determined by TCRdb, not by the authors. The sample table records some 130,000 distinct CDR3 sequences. Approximately 0.54% of the sample goes to the ten largest clones.

The CDR3 measures 13 amino acids from cysteine to phenylalanine. No DNA was logged. CDR1 and CDR2 were assigned from the germline V gene (reference sequence) as LNHNV and YYDKDF. The sequence derives from a human donor in good health. Some clones in this sample may be carry-over from other donors' samples. The sequence links TRBV15 to TRBJ2-4; TCRdb indicates TRBD2, and absent DNA this call remains unverified. The specimen was naive CXCR3+ CD8+ T cells from blood. This specimen's cell subset or site label, per the study, means: CD45RO-CCR7+CD27+CD95- naive CD8+ T cells expressing CXCR3 (TNR3+). CDR3 region: CATSTSGSDIQYF.